The source of this T cell receptor beta chain is a study of human T cells and chemical hapten exposure. Study results and limitations: Versus controls, significantly more large CDR3 similarity clusters arose from expanded TCRs.

The CDR3 sequence is 19 residues long. Germline V gene sequence: CDR1 SGHKS, CDR2 YYEKEE (reference sequence). After removal of 7 bases from V and 0 bases from J, the junction contained 15 bases not matched to a gene. Time point specified: patch test 2, 6 weeks after DPC sensitization. Sample treatment: therapeutic diphenylcyclopropenone sensitization with weekly scalp DPC. Every donor had alopecia and was 18 to 70 years old; all were suitable for DPC. As regards this clonotype: Its antigen remains unknown. Given the absence of the conserved phenylalanine or tryptophan at the CDR3 end, a read error is likely.

TCRdb ran MiXCR on the RACE reads and lists one entry per CDR3 protein. The profile shows approximately 120,000 distinct CDR3 sequences, 9% to 9.5% of them singletons. The specimen comprised whole blood, sampled in connection with sensitization to the hapten diphenylcyclopropenone (DPC). The clonotype was recovered from a woman aged 40 to 55 with alopecia areata. Some clones in this sample may be carry-over from other donors' samples. This rearrangement joins TRBV5-5 to TRBJ2-1; 11 positions match TRBD2. The CDR3 region has the DNA TGTGCCAGCCCTCCTGGGCTAGCGGGGGGCCGGAGCTCCTACAATGAGCAGTTCATC. Its translation: CASPPGLAGGRSSYNEQFI.